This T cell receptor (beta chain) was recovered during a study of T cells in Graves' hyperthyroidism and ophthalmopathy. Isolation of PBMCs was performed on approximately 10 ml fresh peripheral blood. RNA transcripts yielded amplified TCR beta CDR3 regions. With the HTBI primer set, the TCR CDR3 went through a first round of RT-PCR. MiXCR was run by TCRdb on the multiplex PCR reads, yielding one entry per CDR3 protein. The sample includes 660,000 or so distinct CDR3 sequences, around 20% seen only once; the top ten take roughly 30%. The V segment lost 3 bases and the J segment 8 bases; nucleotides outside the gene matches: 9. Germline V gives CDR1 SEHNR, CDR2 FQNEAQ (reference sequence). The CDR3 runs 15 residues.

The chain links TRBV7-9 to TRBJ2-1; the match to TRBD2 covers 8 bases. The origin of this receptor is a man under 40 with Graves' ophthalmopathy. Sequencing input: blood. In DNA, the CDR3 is TGTGCCAGCAGCTTTGGGACTAGTGAATCGGATGAGCAGTTCTTC. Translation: CASSFGTSESDEQFF.